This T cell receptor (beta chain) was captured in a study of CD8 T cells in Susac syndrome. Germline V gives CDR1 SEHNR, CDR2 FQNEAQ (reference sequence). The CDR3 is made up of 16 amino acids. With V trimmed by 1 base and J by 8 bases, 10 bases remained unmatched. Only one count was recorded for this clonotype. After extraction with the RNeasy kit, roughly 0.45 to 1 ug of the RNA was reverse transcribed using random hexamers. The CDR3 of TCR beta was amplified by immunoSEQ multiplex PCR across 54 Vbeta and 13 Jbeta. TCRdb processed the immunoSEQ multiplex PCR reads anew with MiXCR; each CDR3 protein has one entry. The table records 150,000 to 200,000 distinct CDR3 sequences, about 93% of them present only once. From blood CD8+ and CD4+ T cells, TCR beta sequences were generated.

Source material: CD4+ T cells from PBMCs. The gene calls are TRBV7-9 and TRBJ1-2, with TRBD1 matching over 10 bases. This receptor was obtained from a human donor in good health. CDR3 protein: CASSLVATGTGDGYTF. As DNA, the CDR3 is TGTGCCAGCAGCTTAGTGGCTACCGGGACAGGGGACGGCTACACCTTC.